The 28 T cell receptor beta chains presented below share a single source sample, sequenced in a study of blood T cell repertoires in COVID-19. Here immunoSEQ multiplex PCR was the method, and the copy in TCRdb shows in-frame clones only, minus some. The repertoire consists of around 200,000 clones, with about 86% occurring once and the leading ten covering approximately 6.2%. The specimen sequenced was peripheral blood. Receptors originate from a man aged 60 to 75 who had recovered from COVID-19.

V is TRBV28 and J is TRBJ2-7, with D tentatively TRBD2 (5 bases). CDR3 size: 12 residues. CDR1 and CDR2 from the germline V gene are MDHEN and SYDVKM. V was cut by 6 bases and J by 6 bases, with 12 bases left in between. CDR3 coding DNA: TGTGCCAGCAGGGCAGGAGGAACCGAGCAGTACTTC. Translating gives CASRAGGTEQYF.

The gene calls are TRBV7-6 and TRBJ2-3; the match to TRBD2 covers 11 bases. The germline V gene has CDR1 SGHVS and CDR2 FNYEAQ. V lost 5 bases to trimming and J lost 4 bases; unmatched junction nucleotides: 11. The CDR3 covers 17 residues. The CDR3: CASSARVTSGSSDTQYF. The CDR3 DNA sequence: TGTGCCAGCAGCGCGAGGGTAACTAGCGGGAGCTCAGATACGCAGTATTTT.

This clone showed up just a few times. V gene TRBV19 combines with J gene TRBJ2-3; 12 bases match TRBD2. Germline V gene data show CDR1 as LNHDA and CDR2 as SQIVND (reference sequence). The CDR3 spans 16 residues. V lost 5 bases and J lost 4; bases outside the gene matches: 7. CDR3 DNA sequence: TGTGCCAGTAGTCGGGGACTAGCGGGCGTCCCAGATACGCAGTATTTT. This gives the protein CASSRGLAGVPDTQYF.

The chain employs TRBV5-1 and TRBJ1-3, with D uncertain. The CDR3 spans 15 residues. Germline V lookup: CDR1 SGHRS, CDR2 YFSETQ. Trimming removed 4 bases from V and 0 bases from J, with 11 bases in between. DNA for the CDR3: TGCGCCAGCAGCCAGGTTGGTGTCTCTGGAAACACCATATATTTT. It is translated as CASSQVGVSGNTIYF. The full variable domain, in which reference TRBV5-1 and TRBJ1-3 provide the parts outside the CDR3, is KAGVTQTPRYLIKTRGQQVTLSCSPISGHRSVSWYQQTPGQGLQFLFEYFSETQRNKGNFPGRFSGRQFSNSRSEMNVSTLELGDSALYLCASSQVGVSGNTIYFGEGSWLTVV.

As DNA, the CDR3 is TGTGCCAGCAGCTCGCCGGGACTAGCGTACGAGCAGTACTTC. As protein: CASSSPGLAYEQYF. This rearrangement joins TRBV11-2 to TRBJ2-7, with 10 bases lining up with TRBD2. This CDR3 has 14 amino acids. Germline CDR1 reads SGHAT; CDR2 reads FQNNGV. V trimming: 4 bases; J trimming: 4 bases; junction bases outside the gene matches: 4.

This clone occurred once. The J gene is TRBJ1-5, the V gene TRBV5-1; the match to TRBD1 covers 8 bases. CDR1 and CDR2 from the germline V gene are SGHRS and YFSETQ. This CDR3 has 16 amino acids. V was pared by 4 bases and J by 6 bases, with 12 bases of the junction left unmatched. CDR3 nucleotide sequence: TGCGCCAGCAGCCCAGGGACAGGACCTAGGGGTCAGCCCCAGCATTTT. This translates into CASSPGTGPRGQPQHF.

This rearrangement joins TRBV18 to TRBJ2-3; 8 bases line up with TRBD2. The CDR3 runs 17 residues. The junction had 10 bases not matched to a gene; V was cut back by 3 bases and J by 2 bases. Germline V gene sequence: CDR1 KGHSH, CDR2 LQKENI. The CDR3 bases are TGTGCCAGCTCACCTCTCCGCGGGGGGTTCCTCACAGATACGCAGTATTTT. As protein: CASSPLRGGFLTDTQYF.

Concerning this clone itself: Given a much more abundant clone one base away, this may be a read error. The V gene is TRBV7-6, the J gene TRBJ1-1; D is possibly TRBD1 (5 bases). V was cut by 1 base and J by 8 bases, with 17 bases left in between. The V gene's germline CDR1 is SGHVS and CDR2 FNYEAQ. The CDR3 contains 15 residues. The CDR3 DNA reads TGTGCCAGCAGCTTAGGGGGGGAAGGATACTCCGAAGCTTTCTTT. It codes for CASSLGGEGYSEAFF. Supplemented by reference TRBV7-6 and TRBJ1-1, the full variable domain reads GAGVSQSPRYKVTKRGQDVALRCDPISGHVSLYWYRQALGQGPEFLTYFNYEAQQDKSGLPNDRFSAERPEGSISTLTIQRTEQRDSAMYRCASSLGGEGYSEAFFGQGTRLTVV.

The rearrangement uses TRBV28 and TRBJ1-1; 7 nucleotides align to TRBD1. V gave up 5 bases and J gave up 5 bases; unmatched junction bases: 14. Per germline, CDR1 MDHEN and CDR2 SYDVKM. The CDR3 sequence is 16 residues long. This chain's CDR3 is CASSPAYQTGSTEAFF. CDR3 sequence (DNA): TGTGCCAGCAGTCCCGCGTACCAGACAGGGAGTACTGAAGCTTTCTTT.

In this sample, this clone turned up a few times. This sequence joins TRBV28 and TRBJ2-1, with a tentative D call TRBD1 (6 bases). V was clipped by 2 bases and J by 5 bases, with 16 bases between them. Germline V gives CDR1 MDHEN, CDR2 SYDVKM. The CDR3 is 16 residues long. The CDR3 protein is CASSLTTGALHNEQFF. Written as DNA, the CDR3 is TGTGCCAGCAGTTTAACGACAGGAGCTTTGCACAATGAGCAGTTCTTC. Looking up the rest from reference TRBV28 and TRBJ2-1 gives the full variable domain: DVKVTQSSRYLVKRTGEKVFLECVQDMDHENMFWYRQDPGLGLRLIYFSYDVKMKEKGDIPEGYSVSREKKERFSLILESASTNQTSMYLCASSLTTGALHNEQFFGPGTRLTVL.

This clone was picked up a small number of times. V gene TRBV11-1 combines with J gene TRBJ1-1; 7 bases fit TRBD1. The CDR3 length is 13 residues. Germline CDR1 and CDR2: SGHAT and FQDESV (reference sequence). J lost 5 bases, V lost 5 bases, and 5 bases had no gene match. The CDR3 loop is CASSRQGGTEAFF. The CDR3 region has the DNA TGTGCCAGCAGCCGACAGGGCGGTACTGAAGCTTTCTTT. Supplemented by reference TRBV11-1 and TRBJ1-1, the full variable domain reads EAEVAQSPRYKITEKSQAVAFWCDPISGHATLYWYRQILGQGPELLVQFQDESVVDDSQLPKDRFSAERLKGVDSTLKIQPAELGDSAMYLCASSRQGGTEAFFGQGTRLTVV.

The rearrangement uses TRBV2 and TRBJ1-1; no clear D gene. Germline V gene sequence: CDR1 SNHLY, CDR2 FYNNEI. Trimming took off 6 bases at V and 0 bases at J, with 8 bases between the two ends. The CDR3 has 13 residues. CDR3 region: CASRREVNTEAFF. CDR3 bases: TGTGCCAGCAGGAGGGAAGTGAACACTGAAGCTTTCTTT.

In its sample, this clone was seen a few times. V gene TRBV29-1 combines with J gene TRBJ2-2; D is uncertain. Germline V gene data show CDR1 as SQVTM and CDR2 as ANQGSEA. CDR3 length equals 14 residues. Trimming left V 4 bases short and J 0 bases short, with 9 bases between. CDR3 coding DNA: TGCAGCGTTGCGATTTACTCGAACACCGGGGAGCTGTTTTTT. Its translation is CSVAIYSNTGELFF.

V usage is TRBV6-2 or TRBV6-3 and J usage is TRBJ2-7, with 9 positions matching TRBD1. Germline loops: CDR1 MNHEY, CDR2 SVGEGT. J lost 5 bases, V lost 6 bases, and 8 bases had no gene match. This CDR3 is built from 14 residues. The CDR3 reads CASRYDRGRDEQYF. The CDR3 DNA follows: TGTGCCAGCAGATACGACAGGGGGAGAGACGAGCAGTACTTC.

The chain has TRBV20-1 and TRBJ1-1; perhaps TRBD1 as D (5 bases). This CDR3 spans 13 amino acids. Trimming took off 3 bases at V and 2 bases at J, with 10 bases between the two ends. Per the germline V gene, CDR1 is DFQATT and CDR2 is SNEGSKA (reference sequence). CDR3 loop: CSASRGGNTEAFF. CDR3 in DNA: TGCAGTGCTAGTCGGGGGGGAAACACTGAAGCTTTCTTT.

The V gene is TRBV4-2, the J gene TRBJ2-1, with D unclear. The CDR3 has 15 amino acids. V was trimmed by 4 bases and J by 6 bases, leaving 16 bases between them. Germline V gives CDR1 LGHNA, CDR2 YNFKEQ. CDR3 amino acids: CASSREGIGGNEQFF. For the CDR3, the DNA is TGTGCCAGCAGCCGAGAAGGCATCGGCGGCAATGAGCAGTTCTTC.

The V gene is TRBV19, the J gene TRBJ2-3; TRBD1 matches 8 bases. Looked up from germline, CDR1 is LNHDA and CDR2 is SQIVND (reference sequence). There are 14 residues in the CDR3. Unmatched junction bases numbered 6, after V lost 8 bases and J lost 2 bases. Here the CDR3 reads CASRTQGATDTQYF. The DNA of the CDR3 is TGTGCCAGTCGAACGCAGGGGGCCACAGATACGCAGTATTTT.

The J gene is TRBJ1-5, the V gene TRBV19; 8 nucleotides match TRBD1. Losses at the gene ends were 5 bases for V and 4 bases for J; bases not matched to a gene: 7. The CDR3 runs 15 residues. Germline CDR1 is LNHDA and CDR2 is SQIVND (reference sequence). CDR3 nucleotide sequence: TGTGCCAGTAGTGCAGGACAGGGCCTGAATCAGCCCCAGCATTTT. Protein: CASSAGQGLNQPQHF.

The chain's CDR3 is CASAGGGGEQYF. The CDR3 bases are TGTGCCAGCGCTGGCGGAGGAGGGGAGCAGTACTTC. This chain uses TRBV6-5 with TRBJ2-7, with D perhaps matching TRBD2 (6 bases). Looked up from germline, CDR1 is MNHEY and CDR2 is SVGAGI. This CDR3 is built from 12 residues. Trimming left V 8 bases short and J 7 bases short, with 15 bases between.

CDR3 nucleotide sequence: TGTGCTAGTGGTGGGACAGAACTGGGCGGCTACACCTTC. Translation: CASGGTELGGYTF. V gene TRBV12-5 combines with J gene TRBJ1-2, with 7 nucleotides matching TRBD1. CDR3 size: 13 residues. Trimming removed 5 bases from V and 8 bases from J; junction bases left unmatched: 8. The germline CDR1 and CDR2 sequences are LGHNT and FRNRAP. The whole variable domain, remainder taken from reference TRBV12-5 and TRBJ1-2, is DARVTQTPRHKVTEMGQEVTMRCQPILGHNTVFWYRQTMMQGLELLAYFRNRAPLDDSGMPKDRFSAEMPDATLATLKIQPSEPRDSAVYFCASGGTELGGYTFGSGTRLTVV.

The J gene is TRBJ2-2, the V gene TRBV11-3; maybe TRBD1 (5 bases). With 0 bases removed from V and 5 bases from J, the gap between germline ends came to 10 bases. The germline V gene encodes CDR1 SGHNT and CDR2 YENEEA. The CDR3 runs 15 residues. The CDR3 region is CASSLEGARTGELFF. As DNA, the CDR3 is TGTGCCAGCAGCTTAGAAGGGGCCCGAACCGGGGAGCTGTTTTTT.

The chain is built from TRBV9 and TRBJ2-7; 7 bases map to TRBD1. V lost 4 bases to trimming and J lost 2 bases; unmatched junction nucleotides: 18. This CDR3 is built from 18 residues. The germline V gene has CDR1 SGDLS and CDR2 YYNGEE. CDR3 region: CASSPSFPGTVATYEQYF. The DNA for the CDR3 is TGTGCCAGCAGCCCCTCATTCCCCGGGACAGTGGCCACCTACGAGCAGTACTTC.

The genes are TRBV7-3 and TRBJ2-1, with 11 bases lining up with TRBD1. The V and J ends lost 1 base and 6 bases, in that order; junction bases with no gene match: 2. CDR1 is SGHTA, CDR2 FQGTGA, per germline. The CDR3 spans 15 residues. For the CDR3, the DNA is TGTGCCAGCAGCTTAATCGGGACAGGGGGCAATGAGCAGTTCTTC. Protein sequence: CASSLIGTGGNEQFF.

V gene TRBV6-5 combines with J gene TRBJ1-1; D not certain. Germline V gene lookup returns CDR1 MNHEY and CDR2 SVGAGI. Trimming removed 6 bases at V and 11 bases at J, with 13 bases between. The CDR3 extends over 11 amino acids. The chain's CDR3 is CASRVNREAFF. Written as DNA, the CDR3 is TGTGCCAGCAGAGTAAACCGAGAGGCTTTCTTT.

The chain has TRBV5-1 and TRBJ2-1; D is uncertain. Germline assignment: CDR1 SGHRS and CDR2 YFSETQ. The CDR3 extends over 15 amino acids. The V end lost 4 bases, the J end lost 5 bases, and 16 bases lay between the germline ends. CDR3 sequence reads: CASSQAPPRDNEQFF. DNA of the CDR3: TGCGCCAGCAGCCAGGCGCCTCCACGAGACAATGAGCAGTTCTTC.

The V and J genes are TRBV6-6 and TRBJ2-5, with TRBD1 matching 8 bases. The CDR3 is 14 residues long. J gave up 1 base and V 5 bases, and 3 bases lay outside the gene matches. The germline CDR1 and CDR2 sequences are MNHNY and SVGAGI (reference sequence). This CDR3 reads CASSQGQVQETQYF. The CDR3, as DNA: TGTGCCAGCAGTCAGGGACAGGTCCAAGAGACCCAGTACTTC.

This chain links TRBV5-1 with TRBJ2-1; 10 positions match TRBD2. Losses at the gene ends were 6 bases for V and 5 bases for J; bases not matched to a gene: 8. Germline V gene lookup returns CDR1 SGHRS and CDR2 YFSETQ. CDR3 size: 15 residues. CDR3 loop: CASIPTAGGNNEQFF. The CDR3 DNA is TGCGCCAGCATCCCCACAGCGGGAGGGAACAATGAGCAGTTCTTC.

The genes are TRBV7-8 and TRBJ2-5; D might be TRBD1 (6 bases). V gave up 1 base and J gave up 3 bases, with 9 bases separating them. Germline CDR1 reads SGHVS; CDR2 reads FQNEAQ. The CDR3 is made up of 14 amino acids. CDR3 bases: TGTGCCAGCAGCTTAGGGACAGCTAAAGAGACCCAGTACTTC. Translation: CASSLGTAKETQYF.